This TCR beta chain was found in a study of OX40 agonist ivuxolimab in advanced cancers. Turning to the study itself: Earlier treatment with anti-PD-1, anti-PD-L1 or anti-CTLA-4 was permitted, and roughly 40% had received some.

Profiling relied on immunoSEQ multiplex PCR, and the TCRdb table lists in-frame clones only, not all of them. The profile shows about 13,000 clones, 67% of them singletons. Blood got drawn at baseline, again on cycle 4 day 1, and then on cycle 7 day 1. This CDR3 is built from 14 residues. V lost 4 bases and J lost 4, with 13 bases in between. Germline V gene sequence: CDR1 SEHNR, CDR2 FQNEAQ (reference sequence). The sample here was CD4+ or CD8+ T cells sorted from blood, taken in a trial of the OX40 agonist ivuxolimab. The rearrangement links TRBV7-9 to TRBJ1-1; D gene uncertain. The receptor's source is an adult with an advanced solid tumor such as melanoma, head and neck, liver or kidney cancer. In DNA, the CDR3 is TGTGCCAGCAGCTCCTCCCCCCTTCGCACTGAAGCTTTCTTT. Translated, it gives CASSSSPLRTEAFF.